These 19 T cell receptor beta chains came from one sample sequenced in a study of cytomegalovirus exposure and HLA in healthy donors. Amplification used 60 Vbeta primers and 13 Jbeta primers. Generated by immunoSEQ multiplex PCR, the TCRdb table keeps only in-frame clones and is missing some. The table has 100,000 to 150,000 clones, under 85% seen once; the top ten hold approximately 3.9%. Sequences were obtained from PBMCs. The receptors were sampled from a woman aged 45-65 years in good health and CMV-seropositive.

The chain combines TRBV6-5 with TRBJ1-6, with 8 nucleotides matching TRBD1. Trimming removed 6 bases from V and 7 bases from J; junction bases left unmatched: 5. This CDR3 region has 14 residues. CDR1 is MNHEY, CDR2 SVGAGI, per germline. This CDR3 reads CASRTRDRNSPLHF. In DNA, the CDR3 is TGTGCCAGCAGAACTCGGGACAGGAATTCACCCCTCCACTTT.

About this clone: The junction departs from germline at one end; a sequencing error may be responsible. The chain recombines TRBV2 with TRBJ2-7; possible D gene TRBD1, 5 bases. Germline CDR1 SNHLY, CDR2 FYNNEI. The CDR3 spans 15 residues. CDR3 residues: CASSEGAGSIYEQYF. The CDR3 DNA is TGTGCCAGCAGCGAAGGGGCAGGGTCTATCTACGAGCAGTACTTC.

This chain connects TRBV25-1 to TRBJ2-1; 9 bases line up with TRBD2. Per the germline V gene, CDR1 is MGHDK and CDR2 is SYGVNS. With 3 bases clipped from V and 4 bases from J, the junction kept 4 bases outside the gene matches. This CDR3 has 15 amino acids. The CDR3 region has the DNA TGTGCCAGCAGTGACTCGCGGGGGGGTTACAATGAGCAGTTCTTC. The encoded protein is CASSDSRGGYNEQFF. Based on the CDR3 plus reference TRBV25-1 and TRBJ2-1, the full variable domain is EADIYQTPRYLVIGTGKKITLECSQTMGHDKMYWYQQDPGMELHLIHYSYGVNSTEKGDLSSESTVSRIRTEHFPLTLESARPSHTSQYLCASSDSRGGYNEQFFGPGTRLTVL.

This chain joins TRBV25-1 and TRBJ1-6; 8 bases align to TRBD1. V gave up 1 base and J gave up 10 bases; unmatched junction bases: 6. This CDR3 is 15 amino acids long. Germline CDR1 and CDR2: MGHDK and SYGVNS. For the CDR3, the DNA is TGTGCCAGCAGTGAATCTGCAGGGGGCTCCTCACCCCTCCACTTT. Amino acids: CASSESAGGSSPLHF.

This clone occurred a few times. The chain has TRBV6-5 and TRBJ1-1; no definite D call. There are 14 residues in the CDR3. Trimming took off 5 bases at V and 1 base at J, with 11 bases between the two ends. From germline, CDR1 is MNHEY and CDR2 SVGAGI. As DNA, the CDR3 is TGTGCCAGCAGTCGCGGACGGGAGAACACTGAAGCTTTCTTT. Residues: CASSRGRENTEAFF.

In DNA, the CDR3 is TGTGCCTGGACAGATAGAAACACCATATATTTT. Amino acids: CAWTDRNTIYF. This rearrangement joins TRBV30 to TRBJ1-3; no clear D. The germline CDR1 and CDR2 sequences are GTSNPN and SVGIG (reference sequence). This CDR3 has 11 amino acids. Trimming removed 4 bases at V and 5 bases at J, with 6 bases between.

CDR3 DNA: TGTGCCAGCAGGGACAGGGTTGGCAATCAGCCCCAGCATTTT. It codes for CASRDRVGNQPQHF. This chain connects TRBV2 to TRBJ1-5; 8 nucleotides agree with TRBD1. CDR1 is SNHLY and CDR2 is FYNNEI in the germline V gene. Unmatched junction bases numbered 3, after V lost 6 bases and J lost 2 bases. The CDR3 runs to 14 residues.

This clone showed up just once. The chain employs TRBV6-1 and TRBJ2-5; 8 nucleotides line up with TRBD1. The CDR3 loop spans 13 amino acids. V dropped 7 bases and J dropped 4; count of bases not matched to a gene: 5. Germline V lookup: CDR1 MNHNS, CDR2 SASEGT. DNA of the CDR3: TGTGCCAGCAACCCGACAGGGGTAGAGACCCAGTACTTC. This encodes CASNPTGVETQYF.

The chain joins TRBV10-3 to TRBJ1-2, with D perhaps matching TRBD1 (5 bases). The germline V and J ends were trimmed by 5 bases and 6 bases, with 19 bases remaining between them. Looked up from germline, CDR1 is ENHRY and CDR2 is SYGVKD. The length of the CDR3 is 15 residues. The CDR3 spells CAISSGQGDWNGYTF. CDR3 nucleotide sequence: TGTGCCATCAGTTCCGGGCAGGGCGACTGGAATGGCTACACCTTC.

V usage is TRBV10-3 and J usage is TRBJ2-7; TRBD2 matches at 7 bases. Germline V lookup: CDR1 ENHRY, CDR2 SYGVKD. This CDR3 is 15 amino acids long. With 0 bases clipped from V and 2 bases from J, the junction kept 4 bases outside the gene matches. The CDR3 nucleotides are TGTGCCATCAGTGAGTCTGCTAGCGGAGCCTACGAGCAGTACTTC. Its translation is CAISESASGAYEQYF.

The chain employs TRBV6-6 and TRBJ2-6; D uncertain. The CDR3 consists of 14 residues. Trimming stripped 6 bases from V and 3 bases from J, with 9 bases between. Germline CDR1 and CDR2: MNHNY and SVGAGI (reference sequence). The CDR3 here is CASRMAFGANVLTF. CDR3 nucleotide sequence: TGTGCCAGCAGAATGGCATTTGGGGCCAACGTCCTGACTTTC.

V is TRBV7-8 and J is TRBJ2-1; 7 nucleotides match TRBD2. The CDR3 contains 15 residues. The germline gives CDR1 SGHVS, CDR2 FQNEAQ. V shed 11 bases and J 5 bases; nucleotides not matched to a gene: 15. The CDR3 region is CACGAGISWDNEQFF. CDR3 nucleotides: TGTGCCTGCGGAGCGGGGATCTCCTGGGACAATGAGCAGTTCTTC.

This chain connects TRBV29-1 to TRBJ1-3; D possibly corresponds to TRBD1 (5 bases). Trimming cost V 7 bases and J 7 bases, with 11 bases left between them. The germline gives CDR1 SQVTM, CDR2 ANQGSEA. This CDR3 region has 11 residues. In DNA form, the CDR3 reads TGCAGCGCCGACAGTGGGAACACCATATATTTT. Translation gives CSADSGNTIYF.

V and J are TRBV11-2 and TRBJ1-2; 11 bases are shared with TRBD1. V shed 5 bases and J 5 bases; nucleotides not matched to a gene: 4. This CDR3 is built from 14 residues. CDR1 and CDR2 from the germline V gene are SGHAT and FQNNGV. The CDR3 DNA reads as TGTGCCAGCAGCAGGGACAGGGGGATTTATGGCTACACCTTC. It encodes CASSRDRGIYGYTF.

V usage is TRBV27 and J usage is TRBJ1-2, with a tentative D call TRBD1 (6 bases). From germline, CDR1 is MNHEY and CDR2 SMNVEV (reference sequence). CDR3 size: 13 residues. The germline V and J ends were trimmed by 5 bases and 8 bases, with 15 bases remaining between them. The CDR3 here is CASSIRGLDGYTF. CDR3 nucleotides: TGTGCCAGCAGTATCAGGGGCCTGGACGGCTACACCTTC.

This clone was counted once. This chain links TRBV11-3 with TRBJ1-1; 7 nucleotides match TRBD1. The ends lost 4 bases at V and 0 bases at J; junction bases unmatched: 17. The CDR3 covers 19 residues. Germline CDR1 and CDR2: SGHNT and YENEEA. The CDR3 DNA follows: TGTGCCAGCAGCTCCCCCGGTAGGGGGCGCAAGCTAATGAACACTGAAGCTTTCTTT. Amino acids: CASSSPGRGRKLMNTEAFF.

This chain joins TRBV5-1 and TRBJ2-7; D gene uncertain. The V gene's germline CDR1 is SGHRS and CDR2 YFSETQ. This CDR3 has 13 residues. V was pared by 0 bases and J by 3 bases, with 7 bases between. The chain's CDR3 is CASSLDRIYEQYF. The CDR3 DNA reads TGCGCCAGCAGCTTGGACAGAATCTACGAGCAGTACTTC.

On this clone itself: The same CDR3 can be traced to other DNA sequences in this sample. V is TRBV29-1 and J is TRBJ1-1, with 8 positions matching TRBD1. The ends lost 5 bases at V and 3 bases at J; junction bases unmatched: 2. Germline CDR1 SQVTM, CDR2 ANQGSEA. The CDR3 spans 12 residues. For the CDR3, the DNA is TGCAGCGTTAGGACAGGGTACACTGAAGCTTTCTTT. Translating gives CSVRTGYTEAFF.

The J gene is TRBJ2-7, the V gene TRBV13; 7 bases map to TRBD1. CDR1 and CDR2 from the germline V gene are PRHDT and FYEKMQ (reference sequence). The CDR3 has 13 amino acids. Trimming at V came to 4 bases and at J to 4 bases, leaving 4 bases not matched to a gene. CDR3 nucleotides: TGTGCCAGCAGCTCCAACAGGGGATACGAGCAGTACTTC. Its translation is CASSSNRGYEQYF. Full variable domain (outside the CDR3, taken from reference TRBV13 and TRBJ2-7): AAGVIQSPRHLIKEKRETATLKCYPIPRHDTVYWYQQGPGQDPQFLISFYEKMQSDKGSIPDRFSAQQFSDYHSELNMSSLELGDSALYFCASSSNRGYEQYFGPGTRLTVT.